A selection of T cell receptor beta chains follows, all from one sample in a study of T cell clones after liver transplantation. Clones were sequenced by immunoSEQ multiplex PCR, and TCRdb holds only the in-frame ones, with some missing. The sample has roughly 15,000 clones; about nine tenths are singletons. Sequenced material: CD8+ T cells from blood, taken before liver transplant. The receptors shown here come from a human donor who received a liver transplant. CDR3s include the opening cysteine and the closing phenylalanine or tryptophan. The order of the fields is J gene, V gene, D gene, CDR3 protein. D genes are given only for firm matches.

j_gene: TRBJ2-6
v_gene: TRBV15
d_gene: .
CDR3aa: CATSRVVVGSGANVLTF

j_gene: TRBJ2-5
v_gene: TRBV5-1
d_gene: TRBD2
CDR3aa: CASSLSLAGFQETQYF

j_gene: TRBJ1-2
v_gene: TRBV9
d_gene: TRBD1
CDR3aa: CASSAPPGQGVNYGYTF

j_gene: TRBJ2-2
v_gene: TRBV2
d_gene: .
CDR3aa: CASTGTGELFF

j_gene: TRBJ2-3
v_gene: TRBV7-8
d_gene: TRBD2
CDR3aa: CASSLSGLAGGDEYF

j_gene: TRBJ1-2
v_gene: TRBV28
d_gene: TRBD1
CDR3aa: CASSLGTGVYGYTF

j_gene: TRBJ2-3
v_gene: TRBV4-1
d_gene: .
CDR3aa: CASSQAGGINTDTQYF

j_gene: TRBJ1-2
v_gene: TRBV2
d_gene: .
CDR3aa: CASNWGFYGYTF

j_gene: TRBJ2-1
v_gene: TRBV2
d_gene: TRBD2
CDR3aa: CASGAGRNNEQFF

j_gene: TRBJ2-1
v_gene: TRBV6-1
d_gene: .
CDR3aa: CASSEGDLYNEQFF

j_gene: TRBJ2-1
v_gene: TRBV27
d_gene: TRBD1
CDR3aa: CASSLSVTGDEQFF

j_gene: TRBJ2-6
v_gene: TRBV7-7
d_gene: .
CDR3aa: CASSKFSVPQSRANVLTF

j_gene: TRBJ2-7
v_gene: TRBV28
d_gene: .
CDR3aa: CASQTLATSYEQYF

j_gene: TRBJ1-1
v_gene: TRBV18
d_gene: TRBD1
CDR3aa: CATFTTEGDRRNAEAFF

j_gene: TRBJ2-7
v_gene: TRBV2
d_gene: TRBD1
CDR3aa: CASSEGTGRIYEQYF

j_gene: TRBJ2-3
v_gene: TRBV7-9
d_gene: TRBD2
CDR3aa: CASSLLAGGEDTQYF

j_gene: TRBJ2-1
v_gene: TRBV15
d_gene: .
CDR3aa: CATSRDLGFTDEQFF

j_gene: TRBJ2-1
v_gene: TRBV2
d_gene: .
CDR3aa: CASSVGNEQFF

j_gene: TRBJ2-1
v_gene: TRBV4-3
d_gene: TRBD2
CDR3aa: CASSQDRGLAHEQFF

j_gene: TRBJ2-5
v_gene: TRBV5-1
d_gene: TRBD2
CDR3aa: CASSPTLAGGQETQYF

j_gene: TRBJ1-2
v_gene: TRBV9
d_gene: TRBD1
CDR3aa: CASSVEGQAFDGYTF

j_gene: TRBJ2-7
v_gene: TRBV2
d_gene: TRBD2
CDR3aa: CASSGTSGGSPYEQYF

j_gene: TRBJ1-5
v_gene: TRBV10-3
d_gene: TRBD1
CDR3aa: CAISPGQGLEPQHF

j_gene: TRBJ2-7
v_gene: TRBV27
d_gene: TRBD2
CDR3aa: CASSPGLSPYEQYF

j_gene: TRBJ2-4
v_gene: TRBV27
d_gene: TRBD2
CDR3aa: CASSPRGAGIAKNIQYF

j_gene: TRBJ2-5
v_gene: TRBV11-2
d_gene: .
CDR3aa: CASSSPISTVGARETQYF

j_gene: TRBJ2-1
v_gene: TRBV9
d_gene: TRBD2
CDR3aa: CASSPRLAGGPGNEQFF

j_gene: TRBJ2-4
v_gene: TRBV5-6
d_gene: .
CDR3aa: CASSGAKNIQYF

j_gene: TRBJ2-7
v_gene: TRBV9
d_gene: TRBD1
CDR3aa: CASSEGTGGIYEQYF

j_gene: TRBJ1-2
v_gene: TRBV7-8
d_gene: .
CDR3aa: CASSLVEGPYGYTF